Shown below are 5 T cell receptor beta chains from a single sample sequenced in a study of STAT5B mutations in CD4+ large granular lymphocyte leukemia. The method was immunoSEQ multiplex PCR; TCRdb's version includes in-frame clones alone and lacks a portion of them. The sample holds around 32,000 clones; roughly 77% are singletons and the top ten take 0.4% to 0.45%. The sequencing sample was made of CD4+ T cells from blood buffy coats. All receptors come from a human donor in good health.

This rearrangement joins TRBV27 to TRBJ2-5; 7 nucleotides align to TRBD1. CDR1 is MNHEY and CDR2 is SMNVEV in the germline V gene (reference sequence). Germline trimming cut 6 bases from V and 4 bases from J; bases unmatched to any gene: 8. This CDR3 spans 14 amino acids. CDR3 region: CASRHDRARETQYF. CDR3 DNA: TGTGCCAGCAGGCACGACAGGGCAAGAGAGACCCAGTACTTC.

Notes on this clone: The junction and the germline gene differ at one end; a read error may be behind it. The chain has TRBV7-9 and TRBJ2-1, with D tentatively TRBD2 (5 bases). Germline assignment: CDR1 SEHNR and CDR2 FQNEAQ (reference sequence). The CDR3 covers 12 residues. The CDR3 loop is CASSLRAGPPLF. The DNA of the CDR3 is TGTGCCAGCAGCTTAAGGGCGGGCCCGCCACTCTTC.

The chain couples TRBV13 to TRBJ1-3; D call uncertain. V was shortened by 8 bases and J by 0 bases, with 14 bases between the two germline ends. Germline loops: CDR1 PRHDT, CDR2 FYEKMQ (reference sequence). This CDR3 has 15 residues. DNA for the CDR3: TGTGCCAGCGGATCCTATTTGAGCTCTGGAAACACCATATATTTT. Its translation is CASGSYLSSGNTIYF.

The sample holds a few counts of this clone. The rearrangement joins TRBV30 to TRBJ1-1; D gene uncertain. Between the trimmed V and J ends, which lost 5 bases and 6 bases, there was a span of 19 bases. This CDR3 comprises 14 residues. The germline V gene encodes CDR1 GTSNPN and CDR2 SVGIG (reference sequence). The CDR3 reads CAWLKVRLGAEAFF. CDR3 DNA: TGTGCCTGGCTAAAAGTAAGACTTGGGGCTGAAGCTTTCTTT. Full variable domain (missing parts from reference TRBV30 and TRBJ1-1): SQTIHQWPATLVQPVGSPLSLECTVEGTSNPNLYWYRQAAGRGLQLLFYSVGIGQISSEVPQNLSASRPQDRQFILSSKKLLLSDSGFYLCAWLKVRLGAEAFFGQGTRLTVV.

J is TRBJ1-6 and V is TRBV6-1, with 7 bases identical to TRBD1. Germline V gene lookup returns CDR1 MNHNS and CDR2 SASEGT. This CDR3 region has 14 residues. V shed 11 bases and J 2 bases; nucleotides not matched to a gene: 6. CDR3 DNA: TGTGCCGGCGGACAGGCTACCTATAATTCACCCCTCCACTTT. It yields the protein CAGGQATYNSPLHF.